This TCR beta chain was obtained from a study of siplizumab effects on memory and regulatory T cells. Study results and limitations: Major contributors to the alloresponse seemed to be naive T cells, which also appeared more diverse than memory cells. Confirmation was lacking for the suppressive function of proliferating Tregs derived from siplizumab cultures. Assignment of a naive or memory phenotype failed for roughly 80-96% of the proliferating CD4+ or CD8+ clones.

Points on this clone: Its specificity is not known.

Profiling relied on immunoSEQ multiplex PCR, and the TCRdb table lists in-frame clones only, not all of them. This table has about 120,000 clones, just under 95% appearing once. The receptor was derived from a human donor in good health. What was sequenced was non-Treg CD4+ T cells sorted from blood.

CDR3 in amino acids: CASTTGWNTGELFF. The CDR3 DNA is TGTGCCAGCACCACAGGGTGGAACACCGGGGAGCTGTTTTTT. V usage is TRBV6-1 and J usage is TRBJ2-2; TRBD1 might be the D (6 bases). The CDR3 totals 14 residues. V lost 7 bases, J lost 1 base, and 10 bases lay in between. The germline CDR1 and CDR2 sequences are MNHNS and SASEGT.